This T cell receptor (beta chain) was retrieved from a study of human T cells and chemical hapten exposure. Study information: An approximately 2 cm by approximately 2 cm inner upper arm patch received 2% DPC for sensitization. Patch tests of 0.01% DPC on the upper back were read at 6 days.

For the library, individual cDNA molecules each received unique molecular identifiers. Each CDR3 protein is one row after TCRdb ran MiXCR on the RACE reads. The sample has 52,000 or so distinct CDR3 sequences; 9.5% to 10% are singletons. Between the trimmed V and J ends, which lost 5 bases and 5 bases, there was a span of 16 bases. This CDR3 is built from 14 residues. Germline assignment: CDR1 SGHDT and CDR2 YYEEEE. Specified time point: pre-sensitization, week 0. The treatment is: therapeutic diphenylcyclopropenone sensitization with weekly scalp DPC. Sample donors consisted of patients with alopecia, aged 18 to 70 years, who were suitable for DPC.

Sample: whole blood, taken in connection with sensitization to the hapten diphenylcyclopropenone (DPC). The clonotype was recovered from a man between 35 and 55 years old with alopecia areata. Some clones in this sample may be carry-over from other donors' samples. The rearrangement links TRBV5-6 to TRBJ1-2, with D perhaps TRBD1 (6 bases). DNA of the CDR3: TGTGCCAGCAGGCCTACAGGGCTACAGTATGGCTACACCTTC. This gives the protein CASRPTGLQYGYTF.